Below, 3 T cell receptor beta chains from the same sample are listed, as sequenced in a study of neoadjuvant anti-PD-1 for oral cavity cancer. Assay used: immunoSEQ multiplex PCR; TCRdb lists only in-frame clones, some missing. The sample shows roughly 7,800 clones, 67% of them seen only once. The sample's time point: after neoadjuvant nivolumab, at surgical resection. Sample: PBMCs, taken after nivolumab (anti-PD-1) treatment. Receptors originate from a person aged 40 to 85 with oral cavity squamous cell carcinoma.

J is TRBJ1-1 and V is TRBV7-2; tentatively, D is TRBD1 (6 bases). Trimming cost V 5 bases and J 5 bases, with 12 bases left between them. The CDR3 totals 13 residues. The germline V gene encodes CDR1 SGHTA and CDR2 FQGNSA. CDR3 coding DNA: TGTGCCAGCAGCCAACAGGGAGGGACTGAAGCTTTCTTT. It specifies CASSQQGGTEAFF.

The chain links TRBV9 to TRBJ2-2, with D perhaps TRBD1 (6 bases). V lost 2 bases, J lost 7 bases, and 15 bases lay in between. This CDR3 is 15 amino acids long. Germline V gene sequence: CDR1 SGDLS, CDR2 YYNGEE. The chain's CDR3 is CASSVPGARVGELFF. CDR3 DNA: TGTGCCAGCAGCGTTCCAGGGGCGCGGGTCGGGGAGCTGTTTTTT.

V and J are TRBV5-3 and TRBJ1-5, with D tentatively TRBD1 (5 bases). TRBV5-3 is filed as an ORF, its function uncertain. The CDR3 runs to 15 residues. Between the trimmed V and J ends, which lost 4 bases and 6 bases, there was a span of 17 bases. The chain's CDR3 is CARSRKGRGVQPQHF. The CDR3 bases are TGTGCCAGAAGCCGAAAGGGGAGGGGTGTTCAGCCCCAGCATTTT.